This T cell receptor beta chain was sequenced for a study of T cell responses to AZD1222 COVID-19 vaccine. Study conclusions and caveats: Clonal diversity was possibly underestimated, and the donors were mostly white British, with more females. Only a handful of AZD1222 recipients, several in all, had baseline seropositivity. The reported proportion of spike-specific TCRs targeting unmutated variant regions was nearly half.

As for this clone: Its target is not known.

TCRdb's table, derived via immunoSEQ multiplex PCR, lists solely in-frame clones and lacks some. Here the sample spans 200,000 to 250,000 clones, around 93% being singletons. The length of the CDR3 is 15 residues. Trimming took 6 bases from V and 3 from J; bases not matched to a gene: 6. Germline CDR1 and CDR2: LGHDT and YNNKEL (reference sequence). The TCR originated in an adult in good health. V and J are TRBV3-1 (or the pseudogene TRBV3-2) and TRBJ2-2, with 8 bases that match TRBD2. Sequencing used peripheral blood, obtained on day 0 of MenACWY control vaccination. CDR3 amino acids: CASSLFSGDTGELFF. CDR3 coding DNA: TGTGCCAGCAGTCTTTTTAGCGGGGACACCGGGGAGCTGTTTTTT.